Shown below are 23 T cell receptor beta chains from a single sample sequenced in a study of blood T cell repertoires in COVID-19. The data were produced by immunoSEQ multiplex PCR, yet TCRdb's version contains in-frame clones alone and is incomplete. This sample has about 280,000 clones, with roughly 85% found just once. The specimen was peripheral blood. The receptors shown here come from a man aged 45 to 65 with active or convalescent COVID-19.

The genes are TRBV18 and TRBJ1-4; D gene uncertain. Germline lookup yields CDR1 KGHSH and CDR2 LQKENI. Trimming took off 2 bases at V and 0 bases at J, with 10 bases between the two ends. CDR3 size: 16 residues. In DNA, the CDR3 is TGTGCCAGCTCACCAGAGACTTATGCAACTAATGAAAAACTGTTTTTT. It specifies CASSPETYATNEKLFF.

The V gene is TRBV5-1, the J gene TRBJ1-2; 10 positions match TRBD1. V lost 5 bases, J lost 8 bases, and 3 bases stayed unmatched. Germline values: CDR1 SGHRS, CDR2 YFSETQ. CDR3 length: 12 amino acids. CDR3 in amino acids: CASRGTGEGYTF. As DNA, the CDR3 is TGCGCCAGCAGAGGGACAGGGGAAGGCTACACCTTC.

Here the CDR3 reads CASSASGSYNEQFF. The DNA of the CDR3 is TGTGCCAGCAGCGCTAGCGGATCCTACAATGAGCAGTTCTTC. The chain carries TRBV9 and TRBJ2-1; 7 positions agree with TRBD2. Germline V gives CDR1 SGDLS, CDR2 YYNGEE. V lost 3 bases and J lost 1; bases outside the gene matches: 1. The CDR3 sequence is 14 residues long.

The chain recombines TRBV18 with TRBJ2-2; a weak D match, TRBD2 (5 bases). The CDR3 has 17 residues. The V gene lost 6 bases and the J gene lost 5 bases, with 22 bases spanning the gap. The germline CDR1 and CDR2 sequences are KGHSH and LQKENI. The CDR3 region has the DNA TGTGCCAGCTCGGTAGTGGGGTCTAGCCACACGACCGGGGAGCTGTTTTTT. It specifies CASSVVGSSHTTGELFF.

For the CDR3, the DNA is TGTGCCATCAACCCGGGGCGAGGGGGCACTGAAGCTTTCTTT. Translated: CAINPGRGGTEAFF. The chain joins TRBV28 to TRBJ1-1; D possibly corresponds to TRBD1 (6 bases). Germline lookup yields CDR1 MDHEN and CDR2 SYDVKM. CDR3 length equals 14 residues. With 10 bases removed from V and 4 bases from J, the gap between germline ends came to 19 bases. The whole variable domain, filled in from reference TRBV28 and TRBJ1-1, reads DVKVTQSSRYLVKRTGEKVFLECVQDMDHENMFWYRQDPGLGLRLIYFSYDVKMKEKGDIPEGYSVSREKKERFSLILESASTNQTSMYLCAINPGRGGTEAFFGQGTRLTVV.

The CDR3 protein is CASFPGLAGFEQFF. In DNA form, the CDR3 reads TGTGCCAGCTTCCCGGGACTAGCGGGATTTGAGCAGTTCTTC. The chain uses TRBV18 and TRBJ2-1; 13 bases match TRBD2. Germline V lookup: CDR1 KGHSH, CDR2 LQKENI. The CDR3 is 14 residues long. V shed 7 bases and J 9 bases; nucleotides not matched to a gene: 6.

The chain joins TRBV10-3 to TRBJ2-3; 7 nucleotides line up with TRBD2. This CDR3 spans 13 amino acids. J was trimmed by 5 bases and V by 6 bases; bases with no gene match: 5. CDR1 ENHRY and CDR2 SYGVKD come from the germline V gene. CDR3 coding DNA: TGTGCCATCAGCGCGGGGGTTAGAGATACGCAGTATTTT. The encoded protein is CAISAGVRDTQYF.

The chain employs TRBV27 and TRBJ1-6, with D unclear. The V gene lost 7 bases and the J gene lost 2 bases, with 18 bases spanning the gap. The CDR3 loop spans 17 amino acids. The V gene's germline CDR1 is MNHEY and CDR2 SMNVEV (reference sequence). The CDR3 spells CASKRTQGRTYNSPLHF. For the CDR3, the DNA is TGTGCCAGCAAACGGACCCAAGGGAGGACCTATAATTCACCCCTCCACTTT.

V usage is TRBV19 and J usage is TRBJ1-2; a weak D match, TRBD1 (6 bases). Germline loops: CDR1 LNHDA, CDR2 SQIVND (reference sequence). The CDR3 length is 15 residues. V was trimmed by 7 bases and J by 1 base, leaving 16 bases between them. The CDR3 loop is CASIKRAGVNYGYTF. CDR3 sequence (DNA): TGTGCCAGTATTAAGAGGGCAGGGGTTAACTATGGCTACACCTTC.

This chain joins TRBV5-6 and TRBJ1-1; D call uncertain. Germline CDR1 is SGHDT and CDR2 is YYEEEE. V was trimmed by 5 bases and J by 3 bases, leaving 8 bases between them. There are 12 residues in the CDR3. The CDR3 here is CASSLTDTEAFF. DNA for the CDR3: TGTGCCAGCAGTCTCACAGACACTGAAGCTTTCTTT.

In this sample, this clone turned up a few times. The chain combines TRBV27 with TRBJ2-4, with D possibly matching TRBD2 (6 bases). This CDR3 is 12 amino acids long. CDR1 and CDR2 (germline): MNHEY, SMNVEV (reference sequence). With 0 bases removed from V and 12 bases from J, the gap between germline ends came to 9 bases. CDR3 residues: CASSLSAGPQYF. The CDR3 DNA reads as TGTGCCAGCAGTTTATCCGCGGGACCTCAGTACTTC.

This clone has just one count. The chain links TRBV10-3 to TRBJ1-6, with TRBD1 matching 7 bases. The CDR3 runs 14 residues. Germline V gene lookup returns CDR1 ENHRY and CDR2 SYGVKD. V lost 5 bases and J lost 5; bases outside the gene matches: 3. The CDR3 here is CAISFGQDNSPLHF. The DNA for the CDR3 is TGTGCCATCAGTTTCGGACAGGATAATTCACCCCTCCACTTT.

For the CDR3, the DNA is TGTGCCAGCAAAGTAGACAGGGGACGAAGCTATGGCTACACCTTC. It translates to CASKVDRGRSYGYTF. The J gene is TRBJ1-2, the V gene TRBV2, with TRBD1 identical over 8 bases. V was clipped by 7 bases and J by 4 bases; unmatched bases: 11. CDR1 is SNHLY, CDR2 FYNNEI, per germline. This CDR3 has 15 amino acids.

The V gene is TRBV4-2, the J gene TRBJ1-4; D uncertain. This CDR3 is built from 15 residues. The V and J ends lost 1 base and 7 bases respectively, with 13 bases between them. Per germline, CDR1 LGHNA and CDR2 YNFKEQ. DNA of the CDR3: TGTGCCAGCAGCCAAGGAGGGCGGAGGGCTGAAAAACTGTTTTTT. Protein: CASSQGGRRAEKLFF.

The rearrangement uses TRBV16 and TRBJ1-1, with D perhaps matching TRBD1 (6 bases). V was trimmed by 2 bases and J by 1 base, leaving 17 bases between them. Germline assignment: CDR1 KGHSY and CDR2 FQNENV. The CDR3 runs 17 residues. The CDR3 protein is CASSQPFGGLGNTEAFF. The CDR3 DNA sequence: TGTGCCAGCAGCCAACCCTTCGGGGGGCTGGGGAACACTGAAGCTTTCTTT.

Notes on this clone: One end of the junction is discordant with germline, which a read error may explain. The V call is TRBV7-2, the J call TRBJ2-7; no clear D. The CDR3 has 14 amino acids. CDR1 is SGHTA and CDR2 is FQGNSA in the germline V gene. The CDR3 reads CASSLEWASHEQYF. The CDR3 DNA follows: TGTGCCAGCAGCTTAGAGTGGGCCTCCCACGAGCAGTACTTC.

Turning to this clone: Other DNA variants within this sample encode the same CDR3. The chain couples TRBV5-1 to TRBJ1-3, with unresolved D. CDR1 is SGHRS, CDR2 YFSETQ, per germline. This CDR3 spans 17 amino acids. V was pared by 0 bases and J by 0 bases, with 13 bases between. The chain's CDR3 is CASSLGSRDSSGNTIYF. CDR3 DNA: TGCGCCAGCAGCTTGGGCTCGAGGGATTCCTCTGGAAACACCATATATTTT.

The chain recombines TRBV7-9 with TRBJ2-3; D is possibly TRBD1 (6 bases). This CDR3 has 14 amino acids. Looked up from germline, CDR1 is SEHNR and CDR2 is FQNEAQ (reference sequence). The V gene lost 4 bases and the J gene lost 5 bases, with 13 bases spanning the gap. The CDR3 DNA sequence: TGTGCCAGCAGCTCGACGGAAGGGGGAGATACGCAGTATTTT. This sequence encodes CASSSTEGGDTQYF.

In this sample, this clone turned up a few times. The chain combines TRBV2 with TRBJ1-4, with 7 bases that match TRBD1. V lost 4 bases to trimming and J lost 5 bases; unmatched junction nucleotides: 7. Looked up from germline, CDR1 is SNHLY and CDR2 is FYNNEI. This CDR3 region has 15 residues. In DNA, the CDR3 is TGTGCCAGCAGTGTTGAGGGGGCAAGGAATGAAAAACTGTTTTTT. Its translation: CASSVEGARNEKLFF.

CDR3 sequence (DNA): TGTGCCAGCAGTGAACGGTTCGGACAGGGCATGGAGTTAGCTTTCTTT. This codes for CASSERFGQGMELAFF. The V gene is TRBV6-1, the J gene TRBJ1-1; 8 bases line up with TRBD1. This CDR3 is 16 amino acids long. Trimming at V came to 2 bases and at J to 10 bases, leaving 15 bases not matched to a gene. Germline CDR1 is MNHNS and CDR2 is SASEGT.

This chain connects TRBV3-1 (or the pseudogene TRBV3-2) to TRBJ1-2; TRBD1 agrees at 8 bases. Germline CDR1 and CDR2: LGHDT and YNNKEL (reference sequence). The CDR3 totals 14 residues. V was pared by 5 bases and J by 9 bases, with 11 bases of the junction left unmatched. This CDR3 is CASSNDRGGFSYTF. CDR3 in DNA: TGTGCCAGCAGCAACGACAGGGGAGGGTTCAGCTACACCTTC.

CDR3 in DNA: TGTGCCAGCAGCACCTACTCCTACGAGCAGTACTTC. Translating gives CASSTYSYEQYF. The chain combines TRBV7-2 with TRBJ2-7; D is ambiguous. This CDR3 contains 12 residues. Germline-derived CDR1 and CDR2 are SGHTA and FQGNSA. With 5 bases removed from V and 0 bases from J, the gap between germline ends came to 5 bases. The full variable domain, completed using reference TRBV7-2 and TRBJ2-7, is GAGVSQSPSNKVTEKGKDVELRCDPISGHTALYWYRQSLGQGLEFLIYFQGNSAPDKSGLPSDRFSAERTGGSVSTLTIQRTQQEDSAVYLCASSTYSYEQYFGPGTRLTVT.

This rearrangement joins TRBV7-3 to TRBJ1-2; TRBD1 agrees at 8 bases. Germline loops: CDR1 SGHTA, CDR2 FQGTGA. J gave up 4 bases and V 5 bases, and 9 bases lay outside the gene matches. This CDR3 has 15 residues. CDR3 sequence: CASSQSGTGAYGYTF. DNA of the CDR3: TGTGCCAGCAGCCAGAGTGGGACAGGAGCCTATGGCTACACCTTC.